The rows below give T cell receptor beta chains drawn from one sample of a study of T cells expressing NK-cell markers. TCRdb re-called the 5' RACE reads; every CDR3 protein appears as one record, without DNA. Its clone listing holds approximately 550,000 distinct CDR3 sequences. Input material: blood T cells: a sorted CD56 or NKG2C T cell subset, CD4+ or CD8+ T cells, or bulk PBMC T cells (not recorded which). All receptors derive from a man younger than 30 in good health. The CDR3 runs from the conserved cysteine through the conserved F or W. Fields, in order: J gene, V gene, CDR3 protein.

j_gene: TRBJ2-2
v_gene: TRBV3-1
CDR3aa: CASSQGAGPGELFF

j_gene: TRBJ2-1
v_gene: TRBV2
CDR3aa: CASSAGLGVDEQFF

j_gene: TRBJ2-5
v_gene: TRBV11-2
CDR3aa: CASSKWAGETQYF

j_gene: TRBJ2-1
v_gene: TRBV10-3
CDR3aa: CAISEGTGGLRFF

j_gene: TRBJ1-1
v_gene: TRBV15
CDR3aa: CATSNRQGSLEAFF

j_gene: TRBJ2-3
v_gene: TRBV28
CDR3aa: CASSSVDRTSTDTQYF

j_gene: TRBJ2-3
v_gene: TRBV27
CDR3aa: CASRPIGGDTDTQYF

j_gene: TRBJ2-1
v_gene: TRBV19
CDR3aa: CASSFLANEQFF

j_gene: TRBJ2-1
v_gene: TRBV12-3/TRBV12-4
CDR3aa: CASGRLTGENEQFF

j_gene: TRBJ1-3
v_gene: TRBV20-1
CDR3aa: CSAREAVSGNTIYF

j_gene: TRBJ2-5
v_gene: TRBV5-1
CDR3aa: CASSWDRGKRETQYF

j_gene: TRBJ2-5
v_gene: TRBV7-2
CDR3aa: CASSRMRGPEWETQYF

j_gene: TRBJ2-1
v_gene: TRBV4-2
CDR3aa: CASSHETLGGGGNEQFF

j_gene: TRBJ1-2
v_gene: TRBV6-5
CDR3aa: CASSYSVHPQGKYGYTF